The 2 T cell receptor beta chains below come from one sample, sequenced in a study of a mutant IDH1 vaccine in newly diagnosed glioma. Clones were read by immunoSEQ multiplex PCR, and TCRdb kept only the in-frame ones, dropping some. The sample lists fewer than 45,000 clones, roughly 89% occurring once. Time point denoted: week 11, during vaccination. Mutant IDH1 20-mer peptide, at 300 ug, made up each vaccine dose, with topical imiquimod. No antigen has been identified for these receptors. This material consisted of PBMCs, taken from a glioma patient whose treatment included an IDH1 peptide vaccine. The receptor set was obtained from a man aged 35-49 years with glioma.

The chain recombines TRBV11-2 with TRBJ1-1; D is unclear. V shed 5 bases and J shed 1 base, with 8 bases lying between them. The CDR3 has 13 residues. Germline loops: CDR1 SGHAT, CDR2 FQNNGV. CDR3 bases: TGTGCCAGCAGCCTCTCGGGGAACACTGAAGCTTTCTTT. It codes for CASSLSGNTEAFF.

The genes are TRBV7-8 and TRBJ2-3; 12 bases fit TRBD2. CDR1 and CDR2 (germline): SGHVS, FQNEAQ. The CDR3 is 16 amino acids. The V segment lost 1 base and the J segment 6 bases; nucleotides outside the gene matches: 5. The CDR3 region is CASSLVASGRADTQYF. The CDR3 coding sequence is TGTGCCAGCAGCTTAGTCGCTAGCGGGAGGGCGGATACGCAGTATTTT. The whole variable domain, filled in from reference TRBV7-8 and TRBJ2-3, reads GAGVSQSPRYKVAKRGQDVALRCDPISGHVSLFWYQQALGQGPEFLTYFQNEAQLDKSGLPSDRFFAERPEGSVSTLKIQRTQQEDSAVYLCASSLVASGRADTQYFGPGTRLTVL.